This section outlines one T cell receptor (beta chain) sequence together with its context. Looked up from germline, CDR1 is MNHEY and CDR2 is SVGAGI. Losses at the gene ends were 0 bases for V and 1 base for J; bases not matched to a gene: 1. The CDR3 loop spans 15 amino acids. These data are taken from a study of blood T cell repertoires in COVID-19. Study background: Sites across the United States, Italy and Spain contributed samples from acute and convalescent COVID-19. PBMCs, B-cell-depleted T cells, or T cells were the source of the cDNA or gDNA that made up the material.

Clones were sequenced by immunoSEQ multiplex PCR, and TCRdb holds only the in-frame ones, with some missing. The sample has roughly 40,000 clones; 80% to 90% are singletons. V is TRBV6-5 and J is TRBJ2-5; 8 bases match TRBD2. The clonotype comes from a human donor in a cohort sampled during active COVID-19. Sequencing was done on a sample of peripheral blood. The CDR3 bases are TGTGCCAGCAGTTACTCCGGGGGGGGCCAAGAGACCCAGTACTTC. Translated: CASSYSGGGQETQYF.